Below, 9 T cell receptor beta chains from the same sample are listed, as sequenced in a study of cytomegalovirus exposure and HLA in healthy donors. A multiplex PCR was run with 60 Vbeta primers and 13 Jbeta primers. Libraries were prepared by immunoSEQ multiplex PCR; TCRdb keeps only in-frame clonotypes and omits some of them. The listing contains 150,000 to 200,000 clones. The sample consisted of PBMCs. These receptors came from a woman under 30 in good health and CMV-seropositive.

The CDR3 DNA reads TGTGCCAGCAGCTCCCTGGGACTAGCGGGGGGAGCAGATACGCAGTATTTT. Protein: CASSSLGLAGGADTQYF. The chain joins TRBV7-2 to TRBJ2-3; the match to TRBD2 covers 15 bases. The J segment lost 4 bases and the V segment lost 4 bases, leaving 6 bases of the junction unmatched. Germline assignment: CDR1 SGHTA and CDR2 FQGNSA. CDR3 length: 17 amino acids.

This sequence joins TRBV27 and TRBJ1-2, with D possibly TRBD1 on 5 matching bases. This CDR3 region has 15 residues. CDR1 and CDR2 from the germline V gene are MNHEY and SMNVEV (reference sequence). The V end was cut by 2 bases, the J end by 5 bases, with 15 bases between. For the CDR3, the DNA is TGTGCCAGCAGTTTAAGGGAGGGGTTCGTATATGGCTACACCTTC. This translates into CASSLREGFVYGYTF.

This chain connects TRBV7-2 to TRBJ1-6, with D perhaps TRBD1 (5 bases). The germline V and J ends were trimmed by 1 base and 5 bases, with 12 bases remaining between them. Germline-derived CDR1 and CDR2 are SGHTA and FQGNSA. CDR3 size: 16 residues. The DNA of the CDR3 is TGTGCCAGCAGCTTAGAAAGGGGTAGAGATAATTCACCCCTCCACTTT. It is translated as CASSLERGRDNSPLHF. Complete variable domain (other parts from reference TRBV7-2 and TRBJ1-6): GAGVSQSPSNKVTEKGKDVELRCDPISGHTALYWYRQSLGQGLEFLIYFQGNSAPDKSGLPSDRFSAERTGGSVSTLTIQRTQQEDSAVYLCASSLERGRDNSPLHFGNGTRLTVT.

The chain has TRBV6-1 and TRBJ2-3; D gene uncertain. Trimming took off 2 bases at V and 0 bases at J, with 9 bases between the two ends. Germline CDR1 is MNHNS and CDR2 is SASEGT. The CDR3 sequence is 15 residues long. CDR3 loop: CASSEIRYSTDTQYF. In DNA, the CDR3 is TGTGCCAGCAGTGAAATCCGGTATAGCACAGATACGCAGTATTTT.

This sequence joins TRBV11-2 and TRBJ2-3; 11 positions agree with TRBD2. Trimming took 1 base from V and 8 from J; bases not matched to a gene: 8. In germline, CDR1 is SGHAT, CDR2 FQNNGV. The CDR3 totals 16 residues. The CDR3 DNA follows: TGTGCCAGCAGCTTAGTAGCGGGGGGGCTAGGAGTTACGCAGTATTTT. Translating gives CASSLVAGGLGVTQYF.

The V and J genes are TRBV7-2 and TRBJ1-5, with 8 bases fitting TRBD1. V gave up 0 bases and J gave up 6 bases; unmatched junction bases: 4. CDR3 length: 15 residues. The germline V gene has CDR1 SGHTA and CDR2 FQGNSA. The CDR3 DNA sequence: TGTGCCAGCAGCTTAGCCGCAGGGGGCGGTCAGCCCCAGCATTTT. Amino acid sequence: CASSLAAGGGQPQHF.

The V call is TRBV5-1, the J call TRBJ2-5; a weak D match, TRBD2 (6 bases). The CDR3 length is 15 residues. V was clipped by 4 bases and J by 2 bases, with 15 bases between them. Per germline, CDR1 SGHRS and CDR2 YFSETQ. CDR3 residues: CASSRGVAAQETQYF. In nucleotides, the CDR3 is TGCGCCAGCAGCCGGGGAGTAGCGGCACAAGAGACCCAGTACTTC.

The chain uses TRBV6-7 and TRBJ2-5, with a tentative D call TRBD2 (5 bases). The J call may be faulty, since TRBJ2-7 better matches the DNA end. TRBV6-7 is noted as an ORF with a role that remains uncertain. The CDR3 totals 14 residues. The CDR3 spells CASSVTRATYEQYF. The CDR3 DNA follows: TGTGCCAGCAGTGTGACGAGGGCAACCTACGAGCAGTACTTC.

The rearrangement joins TRBV7-2 to TRBJ1-1; 9 bases fit TRBD1. Germline V gene sequence: CDR1 SGHTA, CDR2 FQGNSA. The V gene end was trimmed by 1 base and the J gene end by 7 bases; junction bases not matched to a gene: 7. This CDR3 contains 15 residues. The CDR3 reads CASSLETGGYREAFF. Written as DNA, the CDR3 is TGTGCCAGCAGCTTAGAGACAGGGGGTTACCGTGAAGCTTTCTTT.